This is a list of T cell receptor beta chains from one sample in a study of blood T cell repertoires in COVID-19. TCRdb's table, derived via immunoSEQ multiplex PCR, lists solely in-frame clones and lacks some. Here the sample spans roughly 380,000 clones, 89% being singletons. The material sequenced was peripheral blood. The receptors stem from a woman between 40 and 50 years old with COVID-19, enrolled during active disease. Each CDR3 is given with its conserved first and last residue. D genes are given only for firm matches. Some rows have no size entry. The others give once, few or many, or a class for an expanded clone.

-	TRBV11-2	TRBJ2-1	TRBD2	TGTGCCAGCAGCCCCTCCGGGACTAGCTACAATGAGCAGTTCTTC	CASSPSGTSYNEQFF
-	TRBV9	TRBJ1-1	-	TGTGCCAGCAGCGGGGACAACCTGAACACTGAAGCTTTCTTT	CASSGDNLNTEAFF
-	TRBV9	TRBJ1-1	TRBD1	TGTGCCAGCAGCTTAGGACAGGGGTTCCCCGAAGCTTTCTTT	CASSLGQGFPEAFF
-	TRBV24-1	TRBJ2-1	TRBD2	TGTGCCACCACCGGGACTAGCGGAAGGAATGAGCAGTTCTTC	CATTGTSGRNEQFF
-	TRBV5-1	TRBJ1-1	-	TGCGCCAGCAGCTTGGGTAGCTTACTGGGCACTGAAGCTTTCTTT	CASSLGSLLGTEAFF
-	TRBV5-1	TRBJ1-1	-	TGCGCCAGCAGCTTGGCCCCGGGAGGTGCCACTGAAGCTTTCTTT	CASSLAPGGATEAFF
once	TRBV7-9	TRBJ1-3	-	TGTGCCAGCAGATTAGGTGGACAGAACTCTGGAAACACCATATATTTT	CASRLGGQNSGNTIYF
-	TRBV5-1	TRBJ2-1	TRBD1	TGCGCCAGCAGCTTGGCCGGAGCTGACAGGGTGCACAATGAGCAGTTCTTC	CASSLAGADRVHNEQFF
-	TRBV5-4	TRBJ1-3	-	TGTGCCAGCAGCTTGAGATCAGGGAACGGAAACACCATATATTTT	CASSLRSGNGNTIYF
-	TRBV3-1/TRBV3-2	TRBJ2-1	TRBD2	TGTGCCAGCAGCCACAGCGGGACGAGGTACAATGAGCAGTTCTTC	CASSHSGTRYNEQFF
-	TRBV19	TRBJ1-1	-	TGTGCCAGTAGTATGGAGGGCCACACTGAAGCTTTCTTT	CASSMEGHTEAFF
-	TRBV28	TRBJ1-2	-	TGTGCCAGCTCCTTAGGGGGAGGGATCCGGTATGGCTACACCTTC	CASSLGGGIRYGYTF
-	TRBV15	TRBJ1-3	TRBD1	TGTGCCACCAGCCCATCGGGACAGGTAGCAGACACCATATATTTT	CATSPSGQVADTIYF
-	TRBV27	TRBJ2-7	TRBD1	TGTGCCAGCAGTCCAAAACAGGGGTTCGGCTCCTACGAGCAGTACTTC	CASSPKQGFGSYEQYF
-	TRBV28	TRBJ1-2	-	TGTGCCAGCAGTTTAAAGGAGGGCCGCGGGACCTTC	CASSLKEGRGTF
once	TRBV5-1	TRBJ2-7	TRBD1	TGCGCCAGCAGCCCAGGGACAGGGCTCGAGCAGTACTTC	CASSPGTGLEQYF
-	TRBV29-1	TRBJ2-5	-	TGCAGCGTGGAGATGTACCAAGAGACCCAGTACTTC	CSVEMYQETQYF
few	TRBV9	TRBJ2-7	TRBD1	TGTGCCAGCAGCGTTAGGGACAGTCAAGTGTACGAGCAGTACTTC	CASSVRDSQVYEQYF
-	TRBV5-1	TRBJ2-3	-	TGCGCCAGCAGGGAGCAACCCCAGGGGTCAGATACGCAGTATTTT	CASREQPQGSDTQYF
-	TRBV7-3	TRBJ1-2	-	TGTGCCAGCAGCTTAACCCCAGGCACAGCGGCTGGGAGCTATGGCTACACCTTC	CASSLTPGTAAGSYGYTF
-	TRBV29-1	TRBJ2-7	TRBD2	TGCAGCGTTACTAGCGGGACCGCCTACGAGCAGTACTTC	CSVTSGTAYEQYF
once	TRBV30	TRBJ2-6	-	TGTGCCTGGAGTGTAGGCCCCACCCGAGGTGCCCCCTCTGGGGCCAACGTCCTGACTTTC	CAWSVGPTRGAPSGANVLTF
-	TRBV3-1/TRBV3-2	TRBJ1-3	TRBD1	TGTGCCAGCAGCCAAGATTCGAGGGGGCGCGCTGGAAACACCATATATTTT	CASSQDSRGRAGNTIYF
-	TRBV7-9	TRBJ2-7	-	TGTGCCAGCAGCTTAGAGGAGTACGAGCAGTACTTC	CASSLEEYEQYF
-	TRBV4-2	TRBJ2-2	TRBD1	TGTGCCAGCAGCCAAGATGGACAGGGTGACACCGGGGAGCTGTTTTTT	CASSQDGQGDTGELFF
-	TRBV21-1	TRBJ1-5	-	TGTGCCAGCAGCAAAACTTGGGACAGGGCTTATCAGCCCCAGCATTTT	CASSKTWDRAYQPQHF
-	TRBV11-1	TRBJ1-1	TRBD1	TGTGCCAGCGGACAGGACAGGATGAACACTGAAGCTTTCTTT	CASGQDRMNTEAFF
-	TRBV18	TRBJ1-5	TRBD1	TGTGCCAGCTCACCCTCGGGACAGGGCCAGTCGGGCAATCAGCCCCAGCATTTT	CASSPSGQGQSGNQPQHF
-	TRBV11-2	TRBJ1-2	TRBD1	TGTGCCAGCAGCCCATTAACTCGGGGCAGGGGGCTTGACGGCTACACCTTC	CASSPLTRGRGLDGYTF
-	TRBV12-3/TRBV12-4	TRBJ1-2	-	TGTGCCAGCGGTACGGTTCATAACTATGGCTACACCTTC	CASGTVHNYGYTF
-	TRBV5-1	TRBJ1-6	TRBD1	TGCGCCAGCAGCTTGCAGGGGGATTCACCCCTCCACTTT	CASSLQGDSPLHF
-	TRBV6-5	TRBJ2-1	-	TGTGCCAGCAGTTATGTCCAGGGGAGGGCCTACAATGAGCAGTTCTTC	CASSYVQGRAYNEQFF
-	TRBV6-5	TRBJ2-1	-	TGTGCCAGCAGGCTTACAGGGACCGAGCAGTTCTTC	CASRLTGTEQFF
once	TRBV7-3	TRBJ2-1	TRBD2	TGTGCCAGCAGCCCGGGACTAGCGGATTACAATGAGCAGTTCTTC	CASSPGLADYNEQFF
-	TRBV7-9	TRBJ1-2	-	TGTGCCAGCAGCCCTCCGGAGCGGGGCCCCTATGGCTACACCTTC	CASSPPERGPYGYTF
-	TRBV19	TRBJ2-2	-	TGTGCCAGTAGTATCTTTTACAGGGCGAACACCGGGGAGCTGTTTTTT	CASSIFYRANTGELFF
-	TRBV7-2	TRBJ2-6	TRBD1	TGTGCCAGCAGCTTATTCGGGGACAGACGTAACTCTGGGGCCAACGTCCTGACTTTC	CASSLFGDRRNSGANVLTF
-	TRBV15	TRBJ1-1	TRBD1	TGTGCCACCAGCAGAACAGGGGCCCCCACTGAAGCTTTCTTT	CATSRTGAPTEAFF
-	TRBV19	TRBJ1-1	-	TGTGCCAGTCACTCGAACAGGGAGAACACTGAAGCTTTCTTT	CASHSNRENTEAFF
-	TRBV5-1	TRBJ1-1	-	TGCGCCAGCAGCCTGGGGGCAGGAGGCACTGAAGCTTTCTTT	CASSLGAGGTEAFF
-	TRBV9	TRBJ2-7	-	TGTGCCAGCAGCGTAGACTTAAGCTCCTACGAGCAGTACTTC	CASSVDLSSYEQYF
-	TRBV9	TRBJ1-1	-	TGTGCCAGCAGCGTGGGACTTCAAGGGACTGAAGCTTTCTTT	CASSVGLQGTEAFF